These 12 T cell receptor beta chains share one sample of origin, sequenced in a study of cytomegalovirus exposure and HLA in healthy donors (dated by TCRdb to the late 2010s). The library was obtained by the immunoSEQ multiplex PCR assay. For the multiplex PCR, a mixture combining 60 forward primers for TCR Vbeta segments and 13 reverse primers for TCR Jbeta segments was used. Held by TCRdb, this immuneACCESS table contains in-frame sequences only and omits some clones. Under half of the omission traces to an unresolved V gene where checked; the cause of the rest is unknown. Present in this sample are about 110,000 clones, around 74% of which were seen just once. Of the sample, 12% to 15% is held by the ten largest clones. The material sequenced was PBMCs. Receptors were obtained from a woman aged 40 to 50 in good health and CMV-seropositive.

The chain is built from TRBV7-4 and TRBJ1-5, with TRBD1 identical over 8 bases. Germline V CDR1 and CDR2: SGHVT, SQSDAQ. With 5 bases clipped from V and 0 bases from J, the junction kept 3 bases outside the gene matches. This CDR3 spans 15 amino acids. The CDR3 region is CASSRGQGSNQPQHF. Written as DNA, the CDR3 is TGTGCCAGCAGCCGAGGACAGGGTAGCAATCAGCCCCAGCATTTT.

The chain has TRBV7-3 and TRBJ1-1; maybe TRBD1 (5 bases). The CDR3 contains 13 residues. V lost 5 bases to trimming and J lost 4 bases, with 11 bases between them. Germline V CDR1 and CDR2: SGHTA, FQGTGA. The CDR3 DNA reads TGTGCCAGCAGCCCCCAGGGCGGCACTGAAGCTTTCTTT. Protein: CASSPQGGTEAFF.

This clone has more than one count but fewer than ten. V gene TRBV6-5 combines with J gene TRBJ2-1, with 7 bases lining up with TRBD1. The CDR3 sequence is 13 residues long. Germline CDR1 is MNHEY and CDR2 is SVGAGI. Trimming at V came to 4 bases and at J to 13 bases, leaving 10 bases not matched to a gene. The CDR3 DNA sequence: TGTGCCAGCAGTTCCCACCTGACAGGGACCCAGTTCTTC. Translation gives CASSSHLTGTQFF.

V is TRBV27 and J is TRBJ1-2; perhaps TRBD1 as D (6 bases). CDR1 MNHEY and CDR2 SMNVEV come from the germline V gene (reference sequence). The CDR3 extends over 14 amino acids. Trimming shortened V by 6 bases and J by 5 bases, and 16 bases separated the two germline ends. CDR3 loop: CASSLEGGHYGYTF. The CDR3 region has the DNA TGTGCCAGCAGCCTAGAGGGGGGGCATTATGGCTACACCTTC.

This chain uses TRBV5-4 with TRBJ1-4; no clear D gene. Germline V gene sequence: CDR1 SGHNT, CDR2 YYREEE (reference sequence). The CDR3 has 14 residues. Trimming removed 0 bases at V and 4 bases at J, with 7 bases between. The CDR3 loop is CASSLGQDNEKLFF. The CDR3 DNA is TGTGCCAGCAGCTTGGGGCAGGATAATGAAAAACTGTTTTTT.

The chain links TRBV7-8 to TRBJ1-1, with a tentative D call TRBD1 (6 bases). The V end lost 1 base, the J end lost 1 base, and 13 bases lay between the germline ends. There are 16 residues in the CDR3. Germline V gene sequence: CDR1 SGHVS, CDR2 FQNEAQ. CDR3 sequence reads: CASSLVGGQANTEAFF. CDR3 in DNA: TGTGCCAGCAGCTTAGTGGGGGGGCAGGCGAACACTGAAGCTTTCTTT.

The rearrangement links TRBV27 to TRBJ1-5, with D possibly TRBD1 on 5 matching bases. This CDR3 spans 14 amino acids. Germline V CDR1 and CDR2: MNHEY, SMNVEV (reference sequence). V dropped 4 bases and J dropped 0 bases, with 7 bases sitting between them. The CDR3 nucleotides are TGTGCCAGCAGTTCGGGACTTAGCAATCAGCCCCAGCATTTT. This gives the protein CASSSGLSNQPQHF.

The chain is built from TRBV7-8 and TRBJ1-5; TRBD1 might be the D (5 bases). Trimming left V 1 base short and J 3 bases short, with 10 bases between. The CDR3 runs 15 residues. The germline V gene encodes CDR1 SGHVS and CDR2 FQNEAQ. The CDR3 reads CASSLDTGYNQPQHF. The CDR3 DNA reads TGTGCCAGCAGCTTAGATACAGGATACAATCAGCCCCAGCATTTT.

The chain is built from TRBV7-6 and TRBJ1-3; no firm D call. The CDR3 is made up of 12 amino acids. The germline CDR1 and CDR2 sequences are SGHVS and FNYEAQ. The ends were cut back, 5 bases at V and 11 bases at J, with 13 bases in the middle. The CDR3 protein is CASSVDGDSIYF. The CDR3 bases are TGTGCCAGCAGCGTTGACGGCGACTCCATATATTTT.

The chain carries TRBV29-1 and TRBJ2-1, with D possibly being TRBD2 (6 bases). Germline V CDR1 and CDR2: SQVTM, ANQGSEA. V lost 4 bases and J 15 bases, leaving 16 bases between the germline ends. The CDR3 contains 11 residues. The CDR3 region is CSVVFARERFF. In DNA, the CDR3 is TGCAGCGTTGTTTTCGCCCGGGAGAGGTTCTTC.

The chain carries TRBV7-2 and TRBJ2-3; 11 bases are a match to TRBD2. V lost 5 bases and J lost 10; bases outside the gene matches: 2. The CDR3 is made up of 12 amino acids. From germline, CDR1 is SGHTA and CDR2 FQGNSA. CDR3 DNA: TGTGCCAGCAGCCAGACTAGCGGGGCGCAGTATTTT. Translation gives CASSQTSGAQYF.

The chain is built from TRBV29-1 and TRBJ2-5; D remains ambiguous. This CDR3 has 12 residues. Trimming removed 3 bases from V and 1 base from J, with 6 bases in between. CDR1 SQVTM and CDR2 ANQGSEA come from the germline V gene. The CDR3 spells CSVDRTQETQYF. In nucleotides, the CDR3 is TGCAGCGTTGACAGAACCCAAGAGACCCAGTACTTC.